These 22 T cell receptor beta chains were all obtained from the same sample, sequenced in a study of identical twins. Each CDR3 protein gets one entry after TCRdb re-called the 5' RACE reads with MiXCR. This sample has approximately 690,000 distinct CDR3 sequences, with around 6% found just once. Sequencing input: naive T cells sorted from blood. The receptor set was obtained from a young man in good health.

This clonotype appeared many times. In DNA form, the CDR3 reads TGTGCCAGCAGTAATAGCGGGAGGTCGGCAGATACGCAGTATTTT. Protein: CASSNSGRSADTQYF. The chain couples TRBV6-1 to TRBJ2-3; 10 bases agree with TRBD2. Germline V gives CDR1 MNHNS, CDR2 SASEGT. The ends lost 5 bases at V and 4 bases at J; junction bases unmatched: 6. CDR3 length: 15 residues.

This clonotype was observed a handful of times. The chain is built from TRBV12-3 or TRBV12-4 and TRBJ2-1, with TRBD2 matching over 10 bases. The CDR3 has 17 amino acids. Trimming cost V 4 bases and J 3 bases; bases outside gene matches: 9. CDR3 nucleotide sequence: TGTGCCAGCAGTTCATTGCTAGCGGGAGCCCTCTACAATGAGCAGTTCTTC. It codes for CASSSLLAGALYNEQFF.

This clonotype was detected many times. The chain links TRBV6-5 to TRBJ2-1; 7 bases match TRBD2. Germline V CDR1 and CDR2: MNHEY, SVGAGI. V was pared by 0 bases and J by 2 bases, with 4 bases of the junction left unmatched. The CDR3 consists of 16 residues. The CDR3 region is CASSYSGTSAYNEQFF. The DNA of the CDR3 is TGTGCCAGCAGTTACTCGGGAACTAGCGCCTACAATGAGCAGTTCTTC.

This clonotype was counted at least ten times. J is TRBJ2-3 and V is TRBV3-1; D is uncertain. CDR3 size: 11 residues. Deletions cut 4 bases from V and 11 bases from J, with 10 bases between. Germline values: CDR1 LGHDT, CDR2 YNNKEL (reference sequence). As DNA, the CDR3 is TGTGCCAGCAGCCTCCTCGACGGGCAGTATTTT. Its protein product is CASSLLDGQYF.

This sequence joins TRBV6-1 and TRBJ2-2; D is possibly TRBD1 or TRBD2 (5 bases each). V was clipped by 2 bases and J by 7 bases, with 11 bases between them. This CDR3 has 14 amino acids. Germline lookup yields CDR1 MNHNS and CDR2 SASEGT. The CDR3 here is CASSEMGVGGELFF. CDR3 bases: TGTGCCAGCAGTGAAATGGGGGTTGGCGGGGAGCTGTTTTTT.

This clonotype came up a few times. This chain joins TRBV2 and TRBJ2-3; no firm D call. Germline CDR1 SNHLY, CDR2 FYNNEI. V was trimmed by 7 bases and J by 0 bases, leaving 14 bases between them. This CDR3 region has 15 residues. CDR3 nucleotides: TGTGCCAGCAAGGGATTGGGCGCGAGCACAGATACGCAGTATTTT. Its translation is CASKGLGASTDTQYF.

This clonotype was seen more than once but under ten times. V and J are TRBV7-8 and TRBJ1-1; D not resolved. The length of the CDR3 is 16 residues. V was pared by 5 bases and J by 6 bases, with 22 bases between. Germline V gene data show CDR1 as SGHVS and CDR2 as FQNEAQ. This CDR3 reads CASSPRGRAFGSEAFF. The CDR3 bases are TGTGCCAGCAGCCCGCGGGGTCGGGCGTTTGGGTCTGAAGCTTTCTTT.

This clonotype occurred a few times. The rearrangement links TRBV20-1 to TRBJ2-1; D is unresolved. The CDR3 is 11 residues long. Germline-derived CDR1 and CDR2 are DFQATT and SNEGSKA (reference sequence). V was clipped by 5 bases and J by 9 bases, with 11 bases between them. CDR3 DNA sequence: TGCAGTGCTTTTAGGGCCGCTGAGCAGTTCTTC. It translates to CSAFRAAEQFF.

This clonotype was counted a few times. This chain links TRBV24-1 with TRBJ2-6; D is uncertain. Germline values: CDR1 KGHDR, CDR2 SFDVKD. The length of the CDR3 is 15 residues. Deletions cut 3 bases from V and 2 bases from J, with 7 bases between. The CDR3 DNA sequence: TGTGCCACCAGTGATAAAAAGGCTGGGGCCAACGTCCTGACTTTC. Translation gives CATSDKKAGANVLTF.

This clonotype was seen repeatedly, ten times or more. This chain joins TRBV27 and TRBJ2-3; D is undetermined. Trimming took 3 bases from V and 5 from J, leaving 6 bases between them. CDR3 size: 12 residues. Germline V lookup: CDR1 MNHEY, CDR2 SMNVEV (reference sequence). The CDR3 DNA follows: TGTGCCAGCAGTTTTGGCGGAGATACGCAGTATTTT. It is translated as CASSFGGDTQYF.

This clonotype was seen more than once but under ten times. This sequence joins TRBV27 and TRBJ2-7; D ambiguous. The CDR3 is made up of 14 amino acids. V was shortened by 5 bases and J by 0 bases, with 11 bases between the two germline ends. Germline V gives CDR1 MNHEY, CDR2 SMNVEV (reference sequence). DNA for the CDR3: TGTGCCAGCAGTCCCCGTACTCTCTCCTACGAGCAGTACTTC. Amino acids: CASSPRTLSYEQYF.

The rearrangement uses TRBV3-1 and TRBJ2-1; D tentatively fits TRBD1 or TRBD2 (6 bases each). Germline V gene sequence: CDR1 LGHDT, CDR2 YNNKEL (reference sequence). The CDR3 is made up of 15 amino acids. Trimming shortened V by 1 base and J by 7 bases, and 14 bases separated the two germline ends. CDR3 bases: TGTGCCAGCAGCCAAGGAATTCAGGGGAGGAATGAGCAGTTCTTC. Encoded protein: CASSQGIQGRNEQFF.

This clonotype has a count of ten or more. V is TRBV7-9 and J is TRBJ2-2; TRBD2 aligns across 7 bases. V lost 8 bases, J lost 0 bases, and 6 bases stayed unmatched. This CDR3 is built from 15 residues. Germline-derived CDR1 and CDR2 are SEHNR and FQNEAQ (reference sequence). The CDR3 protein is CASLAGVSNTGELFF. The CDR3 DNA reads as TGTGCCAGCTTGGCGGGAGTTTCGAACACCGGGGAGCTGTTTTTT.

This clonotype was recorded many times. V and J are TRBV15 and TRBJ2-3; D not resolved. The CDR3 spans 12 residues. CDR1 and CDR2 (germline): LNHNV, YYDKDF (reference sequence). Trimming took off 6 bases at V and 3 bases at J, with 7 bases between the two ends. CDR3 coding DNA: TGTGCCACCAGTGCGATGACAGATACGCAGTATTTT. It encodes CATSAMTDTQYF.

The CDR3 DNA sequence: TGTGCCAGCAGTAGGCAGACTAACACCGGGGAGCTGTTTTTT. Its translation is CASSRQTNTGELFF. This chain connects TRBV6-1 to TRBJ2-2; no definite D call. Germline V gene sequence: CDR1 MNHNS, CDR2 SASEGT. V shed 5 bases and J shed 2 bases, with 9 bases lying between them. The CDR3 contains 14 residues.

V usage is TRBV5-1 and J usage is TRBJ2-5; possible D gene TRBD2, 5 bases. The V end was cut by 0 bases, the J end by 4 bases, with 10 bases between. The CDR3 has 14 residues. The germline V gene has CDR1 SGHRS and CDR2 YFSETQ. The CDR3 region is CASSLERVGETQYF. The CDR3 region has the DNA TGCGCCAGCAGCTTGGAGAGGGTTGGAGAGACCCAGTACTTC. The whole variable domain, remainder taken from reference TRBV5-1 and TRBJ2-5, is KAGVTQTPRYLIKTRGQQVTLSCSPISGHRSVSWYQQTPGQGLQFLFEYFSETQRNKGNFPGRFSGRQFSNSRSEMNVSTLELGDSALYLCASSLERVGETQYFGPGTRLLVL.

This clonotype was recorded many times. The chain combines TRBV10-3 with TRBJ2-1; 7 nucleotides line up with TRBD2. The V gene end was trimmed by 3 bases and the J gene end by 0 bases; junction bases not matched to a gene: 11. The CDR3 loop spans 18 amino acids. Germline V lookup: CDR1 ENHRY, CDR2 SYGVKD. The CDR3 region has the DNA TGTGCCATCAGTGATAGGCTGGCTAGCGGCAGCTCCTACAATGAGCAGTTCTTC. Encoded protein: CAISDRLASGSSYNEQFF.

For this clonotype: Given a much more abundant clone one base away, this may be a read error. J is TRBJ1-5 and V is TRBV5-5, with 8 bases identical to TRBD1. V was clipped by 5 bases and J by 2 bases; unmatched bases: 3. This CDR3 is built from 14 residues. The germline gives CDR1 SGHKS, CDR2 YYEKEE (reference sequence). The CDR3: CASSKGQGNQPQHF. CDR3 sequence (DNA): TGTGCCAGCAGTAAGGGACAGGGCAATCAGCCCCAGCATTTT.

The table lists this clonotype with a few counts. The chain couples TRBV10-3 to TRBJ1-2; 7 bases align to TRBD1. Germline V gene data show CDR1 as ENHRY and CDR2 as SYGVKD. The CDR3 spans 15 residues. Trimming at V came to 6 bases and at J to 7 bases, leaving 14 bases not matched to a gene. CDR3 protein: CAISQAEDRIRGYTF. In nucleotides, the CDR3 is TGTGCCATCAGCCAGGCCGAGGACAGGATTCGTGGCTACACCTTC.

This clonotype appeared many times. This chain uses TRBV29-1 with TRBJ1-2; D might be TRBD1 (6 bases). The CDR3 is 13 residues long. Germline CDR1 and CDR2: SQVTM and ANQGSEA. V was shortened by 7 bases and J by 4 bases, with 16 bases between the two germline ends. CDR3 DNA: TGCAGCGCCTCGACAGGCTGGGGCTATGGCTACACCTTC. It is translated as CSASTGWGYGYTF.

This clonotype was counted ten times or more. The genes are TRBV29-1 and TRBJ2-7; 7 bases agree with TRBD1. Germline CDR1 is SQVTM and CDR2 is ANQGSEA. Trimming removed 7 bases from V and 5 bases from J; junction bases left unmatched: 11. The CDR3 has 13 residues. The CDR3 protein is CSGYTGDLDEQYF. In nucleotides, the CDR3 is TGCAGCGGCTACACAGGGGATCTAGACGAGCAGTACTTC.

This clonotype was counted ten times or more. J is TRBJ1-2 and V is TRBV6-1; maybe TRBD1 (5 bases). Germline V gene lookup returns CDR1 MNHNS and CDR2 SASEGT. Trimming stripped 5 bases from V and 4 bases from J, with 11 bases between. This CDR3 is built from 13 residues. CDR3 nucleotides: TGTGCCAGCAGTAGGGACGGAATCTATGGCTACACCTTC. This encodes CASSRDGIYGYTF.